This TCR beta chain was obtained from a study of shared clonotypes between healthy human individuals. Several immunoSEQ plates received, in even portions, the genomic DNA of each subset. Repertoires were generated with immunoSEQ multiplex PCR, while TCRdb's copy carries only in-frame clones and drops some. The table lists 2 million to 3 million clones, roughly 93% of them singletons, with approximately 0.36% in the top ten. This clone was observed a single time. No antigen is known for it. The donor population consisted of healthy HIV-negative adults with no recent acute infections or vaccinations. Subsets obtained from CD4+ cells comprised CD45RA+ naive and CD45RA-negative memory cells. The germline gives CDR1 MDHEN, CDR2 SYDVKM. Trimming removed 6 bases from V and 3 bases from J; junction bases left unmatched: 6. This CDR3 comprises 15 residues. Study observations and caveats: The sampled material consisted only of blood, and tissue repertoires are likely to differ.

The source material was naive CD4+ T cells from PBMCs. Subset here: CD45RA+ positively selected. The TCR was taken from a man aged 18 to 29 in good health. Some clones in this sample may be carry-over from other donors' samples. The rearrangement uses TRBV28 and TRBJ2-7; 12 bases agree with TRBD2. The CDR3 DNA reads TGTGCCAGCAGCCCGACTAGCGGGGGAATCTACGAGCAGTACTTC. This gives the protein CASSPTSGGIYEQYF.